Listed below are T cell receptor beta chains from one sample, sequenced in a study of T cells after yellow fever vaccination. From the 5' RACE reads, TCRdb called clonotypes with MiXCR, one entry per CDR3 protein. The sample holds a few hundred thousand distinct CDR3 sequences; 3.6% are singletons and the top ten take around a fifth. The sample in question was PBMCs, obtained 15 days after the yellow fever booster vaccination. The receptor source for this set is a man aged 18 to 30 who received the YFV17D yellow fever vaccine. Each CDR3 is given without its conserved first and last residue. The D gene is left open where the match is weak. Only some rows state a clone size, as once, few, many or a class for expanded clones.

clone size: many; V gene: TRBV9; D gene: .; J gene: TRBJ1-4; CDR3 protein: ASSVGQGHEKLF
clone size: many; V gene: TRBV5-1; D gene: .; J gene: TRBJ2-3; CDR3 protein: ASSGRDTSTDTQY
clone size: many; V gene: TRBV10-1; D gene: .; J gene: TRBJ1-2; CDR3 protein: ASSERLDYGYT
clone size: many; V gene: TRBV7-6; D gene: TRBD1; J gene: TRBJ2-2; CDR3 protein: ASSPGTGRNTGELF
clone size: many; V gene: TRBV4-3; D gene: TRBD2; J gene: TRBJ2-5; CDR3 protein: ASSQAHFSGGTETQY
clone size: many; V gene: TRBV24-1; D gene: .; J gene: TRBJ1-1; CDR3 protein: ATSDAGRAEAF
clone size: many; V gene: TRBV5-1; D gene: TRBD2; J gene: TRBJ2-1; CDR3 protein: ASSLSAGGLSGNEQF
clone size: few; V gene: TRBV12-3/TRBV12-4; D gene: TRBD1; J gene: TRBJ1-1; CDR3 protein: ASSFGDRMDTEAF
clone size: .; V gene: TRBV7-2; D gene: .; J gene: TRBJ2-4; CDR3 protein: ASSARAKNIQY
clone size: many; V gene: TRBV18; D gene: .; J gene: TRBJ1-1; CDR3 protein: ASSTGSGTEAF
clone size: many; V gene: TRBV7-2; D gene: .; J gene: TRBJ1-1; CDR3 protein: ASSFTVDTEAF
clone size: many; V gene: TRBV4-1; D gene: .; J gene: TRBJ1-5; CDR3 protein: ASSPSKGSMGPQH
clone size: many; V gene: TRBV5-1; D gene: .; J gene: TRBJ2-1; CDR3 protein: ASSLVRRTGRNEQF
clone size: many; V gene: TRBV4-2; D gene: .; J gene: TRBJ2-2; CDR3 protein: ASSQDRSGRNTGELF
clone size: many; V gene: TRBV6-6; D gene: .; J gene: TRBJ2-7; CDR3 protein: ASSNKLETYEQY
clone size: many; V gene: TRBV5-4; D gene: .; J gene: TRBJ1-2; CDR3 protein: ASRPPEGPYGYT
clone size: many; V gene: TRBV5-1; D gene: .; J gene: TRBJ2-1; CDR3 protein: ASSTGPTSSYNEQF